This is a list of T cell receptor beta chains from one sample in a study of OX40 agonist ivuxolimab in advanced cancers. The table came from immunoSEQ multiplex PCR; TCRdb's copy has only in-frame clones and leaves some out. The sample lists roughly 67,000 clones, 92% occurring once. Sequences were derived from CD4+ or CD8+ T cells sorted from blood, sampled in a trial of the OX40 agonist ivuxolimab. The receptor set was obtained from an adult with an advanced solid tumor such as melanoma, head and neck, liver or kidney cancer. The CDR3 runs from the conserved cysteine through the conserved F or W. Fields, in order: clone size, J gene, V gene, D gene, CDR3 DNA, CDR3 protein. D genes are given only for firm matches. Clone size, where shown, is once, few, many, or a class for clones that have expanded.

NA,TRBJ2-7,TRBV9,NA,TGTGCCAGCAGTTCTCAGGCGAGGGTCCCTTCCTACGAGCAGTACTTC,CASSSQARVPSYEQYF
NA,TRBJ2-1,TRBV6-4,TRBD2,TGTGCCAGCAGTATTACTAGCGGGGGGGCCTCGACCAATGAGCAGTTCTTC,CASSITSGGASTNEQFF
NA,TRBJ1-5,TRBV9,NA,TGTGCCAGCAGCGTAGGACCGAGCAATCAGCCCCAGCATTTT,CASSVGPSNQPQHF
NA,TRBJ2-5,TRBV11-2,NA,TGTGCCAGCAGCTACCACGTAGGACTATCGGCGACCCAGTACTTC,CASSYHVGLSATQYF
NA,TRBJ1-5,TRBV19,TRBD1,TGTGCCAGTAGTCCCGGGACAGGGTTCGAAGCTCAGCCCCAGCATTTT,CASSPGTGFEAQPQHF
NA,TRBJ2-6,TRBV9,NA,TGTGCCAGCACCAGCTTCTCTGGGGCCAACGTCCTGACTTTC,CASTSFSGANVLTF
once,TRBJ2-5,TRBV7-2,TRBD2,TGTGCCAGCAGCTTATGGGAGGGGTGGGGCCAAGAGACCCAGTACTTC,CASSLWEGWGQETQYF
NA,TRBJ2-7,TRBV6-1,TRBD1,TGTGCCAGCAGTGGCAGCGTTGGACAGGTATCCTACGAGCAGTACTTC,CASSGSVGQVSYEQYF
NA,TRBJ2-1,TRBV27,NA,TGTGCCAGCAGTTTAGGGCAGGGGAAAGCTATGAATGAGCAGTTCTTC,CASSLGQGKAMNEQFF
NA,TRBJ2-5,TRBV27,TRBD1,TGTGCCAGCAGCCCCCCTTGGGTCACAGGGGTACACGAGACCCAGTACTTC,CASSPPWVTGVHETQYF
NA,TRBJ1-6,TRBV10-3,TRBD1,TGTGCCATCAGTACCGGGACAGAGAATTCACCCCTCCACTTT,CAISTGTENSPLHF
NA,TRBJ1-2,TRBV27,NA,TGTGCCAGCAGTTTAGTTGGGGGTAACTATGGCTACACCTTC,CASSLVGGNYGYTF
NA,TRBJ2-1,TRBV6-5,TRBD2,TGTGCCAGCAGTTACGGGCGGGGGAATGAGCAGTTCTTC,CASSYGRGNEQFF
NA,TRBJ1-6,TRBV5-6,TRBD1,TGTGCCAGCAGCTTGGCACAGGGGGAGGGATCACCCCTCCACTTT,CASSLAQGEGSPLHF
NA,TRBJ2-7,TRBV2,NA,TGTGCCAGCACCCCCAGTGGCCCCTACGAGCAGTACTTC,CASTPSGPYEQYF
NA,TRBJ2-7,TRBV5-1,NA,TGCGCCAGCAGCTTCGGGGCCTACGAGCAGTACTTC,CASSFGAYEQYF
NA,TRBJ1-1,TRBV5-6,NA,TGTGCCAGCAGCTTGGTGGGGGTTGAAGCTTTCTTT,CASSLVGVEAFF
NA,TRBJ1-1,TRBV6-5,NA,TGTGCCAGCAGTTACTCTCGGGGATTGAACACTGAAGCTTTCTTT,CASSYSRGLNTEAFF
NA,TRBJ2-2,TRBV7-9,NA,TGTGCCAGCAGCGGCGTGGCCCCGAACACCGGGGAGCTGTTTTTT,CASSGVAPNTGELFF
NA,TRBJ1-1,TRBV9,NA,TGTGCCAGCAGCCTACTGGGGACCACTGAAGCTTTCTTT,CASSLLGTTEAFF
NA,TRBJ1-2,TRBV27,TRBD1,TGTGCCAGCAGTTTATCAGCAGGGGGCGTCTATGGCTACACCTTC,CASSLSAGGVYGYTF
NA,TRBJ1-5,TRBV4-1,NA,TGCGCCAGCAGCCAAGACAGTGGGGGCCAGCCCCAGCATTTT,CASSQDSGGQPQHF
NA,TRBJ1-5,TRBV6-1,NA,TGTGCCAGCAGGCCAGACTGGAGCAATCAGCCCCAGCATTTT,CASRPDWSNQPQHF
NA,TRBJ2-7,TRBV7-2,NA,TGTGCCAGCAGCTGGGACGGCTACGAGCAGTACTTC,CASSWDGYEQYF
NA,TRBJ2-3,TRBV7-6,TRBD2,TGTGCCAGCAGTCCCGGGACTAGCGGGGGTAGCACAGATACGCAGTATTTT,CASSPGTSGGSTDTQYF
NA,TRBJ1-4,TRBV7-6,NA,TGTGCCAGCAGCTCCCGGACAGCAACTAATGAAAAACTGTTTTTT,CASSSRTATNEKLFF